This TCR beta chain is drawn from a study of beta chain features in type 1 diabetes. Points from the study as a whole: Junctions at VDJ sites from type 1 diabetes patients had fewer insertions and more deletions.

In the case of this clone: Its antigen remains unknown.

The CDR3 extends over 14 amino acids. In germline, CDR1 is GTSNPN, CDR2 SVGIG (reference sequence). V was clipped by 4 bases and J by 7 bases; unmatched bases: 9. Blood was collected once per donor into heparin, averaging roughly 110 mL. By way of CD45RO/CCR7/CD25/CD127/CD95/CD27, the CD4+ regulatory, stem cell-like memory, central memory and naive cells were sorted. Expressed TCRB transcripts were sequenced, since all the RNA that had been isolated was reverse transcribed. The average read count of naive, central memory and regulatory T cell samples was some 3.8 million. Sequenced by immunoSEQ multiplex PCR; TCRdb stores in-frame clones only, minus some. The data show 300,000 to 450,000 clones, with about 18% seen just once and approximately 0.046% held by the top ten.

This clonotype originated in a woman aged 18-35 years in good health. Sequenced sample: naive CD4+ T cells from blood. This chain links TRBV30 with TRBJ2-2; 7 nucleotides align to TRBD2. The CDR3 DNA follows: TGTGCCTGGAATTTGTGGGAGGGCCGCGGGGAGCTGTTTTTT. Protein: CAWNLWEGRGELFF.